This T cell receptor beta chain came from a study of technical replicates of blood from a few donors. The V end lost 4 bases, the J end lost 7 bases, and 14 bases lay between the germline ends. The CDR3 loop spans 14 amino acids. Germline CDR1 and CDR2: LNHDA and SQIVND (reference sequence). Assay: immunoSEQ multiplex PCR; the TCRdb copy retains only in-frame clones and omits some. This sample yields about 73,000 clones, of which 85% to 95% are seen a single time; about 4.5% belongs to the top ten. Sequencing was carried out using PBMCs. The gene calls are TRBV19 and TRBJ1-3, with D maybe TRBD1 (5 bases). The origin of this receptor is a human donor in good health. Some clones in this sample may be carry-over from other donors' samples. The CDR3 loop is CASSTRTQFNTIYF. Here the CDR3 DNA reads TGTGCCAGTAGTACCCGGACACAGTTTAACACCATATATTTT.